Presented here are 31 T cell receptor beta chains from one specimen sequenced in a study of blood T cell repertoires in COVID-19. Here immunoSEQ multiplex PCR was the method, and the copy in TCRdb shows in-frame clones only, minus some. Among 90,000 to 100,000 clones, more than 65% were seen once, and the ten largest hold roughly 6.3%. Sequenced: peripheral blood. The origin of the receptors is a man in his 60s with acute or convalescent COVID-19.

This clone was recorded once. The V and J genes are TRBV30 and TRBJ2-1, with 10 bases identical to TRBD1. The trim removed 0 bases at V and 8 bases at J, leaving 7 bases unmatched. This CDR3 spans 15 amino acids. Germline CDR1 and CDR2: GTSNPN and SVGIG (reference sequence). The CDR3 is CAWSVGGTGDHEQFF. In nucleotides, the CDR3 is TGTGCCTGGAGTGTCGGGGGGACAGGGGATCATGAGCAGTTCTTC.

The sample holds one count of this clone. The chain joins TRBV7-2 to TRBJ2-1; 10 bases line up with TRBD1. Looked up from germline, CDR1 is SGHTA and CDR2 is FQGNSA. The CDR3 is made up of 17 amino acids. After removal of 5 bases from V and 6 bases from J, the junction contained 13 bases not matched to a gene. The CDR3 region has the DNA TGTGCCAGCAGCCCGGGGACAGGGGTGGTTGGAGGCAATGAGCAGTTCTTC. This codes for CASSPGTGVVGGNEQFF.

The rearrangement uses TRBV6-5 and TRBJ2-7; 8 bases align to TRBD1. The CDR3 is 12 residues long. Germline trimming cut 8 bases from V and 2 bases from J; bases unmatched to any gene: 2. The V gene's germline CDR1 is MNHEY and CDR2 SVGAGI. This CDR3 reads CASGTGPYEQYF. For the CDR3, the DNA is TGTGCCAGCGGGACAGGTCCCTACGAGCAGTACTTC.

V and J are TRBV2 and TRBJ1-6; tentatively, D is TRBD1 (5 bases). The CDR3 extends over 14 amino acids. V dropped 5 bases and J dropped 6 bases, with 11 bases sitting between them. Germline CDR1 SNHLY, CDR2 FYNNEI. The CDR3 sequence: CASSTGTANSPLHF. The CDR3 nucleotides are TGTGCCAGCAGTACCGGGACTGCTAATTCACCCCTCCACTTT.

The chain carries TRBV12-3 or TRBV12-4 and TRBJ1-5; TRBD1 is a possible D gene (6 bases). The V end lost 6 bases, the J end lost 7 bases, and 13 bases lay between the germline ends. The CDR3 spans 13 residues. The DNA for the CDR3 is TGTGCCAGCAGGGCCCCAGGGGAGCAGCCCCAGCATTTT. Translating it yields CASRAPGEQPQHF.

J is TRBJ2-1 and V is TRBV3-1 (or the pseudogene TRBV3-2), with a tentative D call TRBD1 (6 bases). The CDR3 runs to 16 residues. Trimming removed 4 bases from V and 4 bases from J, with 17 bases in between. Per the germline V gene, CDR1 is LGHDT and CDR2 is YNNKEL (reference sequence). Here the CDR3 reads CASSPRQANLYNEQFF. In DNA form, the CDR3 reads TGTGCCAGCAGCCCCAGACAGGCGAATCTTTACAATGAGCAGTTCTTC.

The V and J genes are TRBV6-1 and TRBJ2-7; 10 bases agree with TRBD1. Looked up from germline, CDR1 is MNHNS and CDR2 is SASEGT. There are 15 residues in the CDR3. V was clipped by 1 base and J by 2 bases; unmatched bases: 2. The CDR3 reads CASSEGDRGTYEQYF. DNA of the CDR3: TGTGCCAGCAGTGAAGGGGACAGGGGTACCTACGAGCAGTACTTC.

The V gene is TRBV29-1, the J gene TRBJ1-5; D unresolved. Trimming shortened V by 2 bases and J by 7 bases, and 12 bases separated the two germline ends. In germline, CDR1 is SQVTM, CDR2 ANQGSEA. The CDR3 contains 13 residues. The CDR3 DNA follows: TGCAGCGTTGAAACGGGGATAGGGCAGCCCCAGCATTTT. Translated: CSVETGIGQPQHF.

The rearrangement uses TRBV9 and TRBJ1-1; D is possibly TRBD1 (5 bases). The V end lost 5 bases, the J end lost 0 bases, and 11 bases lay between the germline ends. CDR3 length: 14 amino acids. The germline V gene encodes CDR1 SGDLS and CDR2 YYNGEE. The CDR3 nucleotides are TGTGCCAGCAGTTCGGCAGGGTTGAACACTGAAGCTTTCTTT. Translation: CASSSAGLNTEAFF.

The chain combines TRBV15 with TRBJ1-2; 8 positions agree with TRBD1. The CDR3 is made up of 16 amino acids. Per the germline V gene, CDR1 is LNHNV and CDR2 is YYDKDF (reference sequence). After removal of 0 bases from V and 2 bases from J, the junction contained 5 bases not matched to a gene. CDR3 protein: CATSRDSGQGNYGYTF. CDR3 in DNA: TGTGCCACCAGCAGAGATTCAGGACAGGGAAACTATGGCTACACCTTC. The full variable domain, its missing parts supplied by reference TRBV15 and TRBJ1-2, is DAMVIQNPRYQVTQFGKPVTLSCSQTLNHNVMYWYQQKSSQAPKLLFHYYDKDFNNEADTPDNFQSRRPNTSFCFLDIRSPGLGDTAMYLCATSRDSGQGNYGYTFGSGTRLTVV.

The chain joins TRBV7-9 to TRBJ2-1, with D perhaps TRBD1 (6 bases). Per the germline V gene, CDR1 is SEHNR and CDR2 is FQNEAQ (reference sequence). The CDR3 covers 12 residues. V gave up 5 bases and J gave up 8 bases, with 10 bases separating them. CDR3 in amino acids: CASSTGSDEQFF. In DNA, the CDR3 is TGTGCCAGCAGCACAGGGTCGGATGAGCAGTTCTTC. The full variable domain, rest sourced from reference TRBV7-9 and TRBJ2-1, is DTGVSQNPRHKITKRGQNVTFRCDPISEHNRLYWYRQTLGQGPEFLTYFQNEAQLEKSRLLSDRFSAERPKGSFSTLEIQRTEQGDSAMYLCASSTGSDEQFFGPGTRLTVL.

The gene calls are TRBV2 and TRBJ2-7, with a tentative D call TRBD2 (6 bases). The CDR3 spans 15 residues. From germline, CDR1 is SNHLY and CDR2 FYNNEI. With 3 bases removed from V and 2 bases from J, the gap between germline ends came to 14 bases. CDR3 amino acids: CASSDGGTGPYEQYF. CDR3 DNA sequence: TGTGCCAGCAGTGATGGGGGGACCGGGCCCTACGAGCAGTACTTC.

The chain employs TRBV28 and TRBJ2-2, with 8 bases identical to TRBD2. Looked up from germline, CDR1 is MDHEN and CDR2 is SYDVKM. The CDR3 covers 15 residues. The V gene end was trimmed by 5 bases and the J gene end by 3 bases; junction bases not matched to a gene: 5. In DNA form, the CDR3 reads TGTGCCAGCAGTCCCGGACTAGCTGACACCGGGGAGCTGTTTTTT. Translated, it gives CASSPGLADTGELFF.

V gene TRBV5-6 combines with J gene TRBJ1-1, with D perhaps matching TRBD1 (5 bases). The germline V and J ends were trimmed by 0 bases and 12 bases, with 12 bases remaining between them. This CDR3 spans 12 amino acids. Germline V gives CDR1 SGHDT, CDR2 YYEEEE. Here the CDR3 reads CASSLGGHPSFF. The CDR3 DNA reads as TGTGCCAGCAGCTTGGGTGGACACCCATCTTTCTTT. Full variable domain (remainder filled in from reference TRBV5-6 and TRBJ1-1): DAGVTQSPTHLIKTRGQQVTLRCSPKSGHDTVSWYQQALGQGPQFIFQYYEEEERQRGNFPDRFSGHQFPNYSSELNVNALLLGDSALYLCASSLGGHPSFFGQGTRLTVV.

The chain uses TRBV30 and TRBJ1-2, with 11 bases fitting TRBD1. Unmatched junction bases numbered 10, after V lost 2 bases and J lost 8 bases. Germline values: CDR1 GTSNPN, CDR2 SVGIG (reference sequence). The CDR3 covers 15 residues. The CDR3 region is CAWSQFGTGGEGYTF. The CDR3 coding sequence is TGTGCCTGGAGTCAGTTCGGGACAGGGGGTGAAGGCTACACCTTC. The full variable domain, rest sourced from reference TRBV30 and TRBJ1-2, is SQTIHQWPATLVQPVGSPLSLECTVEGTSNPNLYWYRQAAGRGLQLLFYSVGIGQISSEVPQNLSASRPQDRQFILSSKKLLLSDSGFYLCAWSQFGTGGEGYTFGSGTRLTVV.

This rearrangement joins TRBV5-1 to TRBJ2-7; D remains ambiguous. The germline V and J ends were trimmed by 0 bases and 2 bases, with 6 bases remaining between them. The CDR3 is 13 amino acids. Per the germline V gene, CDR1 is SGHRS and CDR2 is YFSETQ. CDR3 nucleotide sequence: TGCGCCAGCAGCTTGGTACCAGCCTACGAGCAGTACTTC. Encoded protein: CASSLVPAYEQYF.

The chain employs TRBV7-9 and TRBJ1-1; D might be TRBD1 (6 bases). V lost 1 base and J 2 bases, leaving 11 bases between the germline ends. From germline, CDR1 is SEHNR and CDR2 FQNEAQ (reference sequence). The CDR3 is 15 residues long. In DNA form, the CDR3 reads TGTGCCAGCAGCTTAGGGGGACACCTCAACACTGAAGCTTTCTTT. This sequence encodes CASSLGGHLNTEAFF. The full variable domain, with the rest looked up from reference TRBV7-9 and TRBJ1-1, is DTGVSQNPRHKITKRGQNVTFRCDPISEHNRLYWYRQTLGQGPEFLTYFQNEAQLEKSRLLSDRFSAERPKGSFSTLEIQRTEQGDSAMYLCASSLGGHLNTEAFFGQGTRLTVV.

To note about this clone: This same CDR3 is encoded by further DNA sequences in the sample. DNA of the CDR3: TGTGCCAGTAGTATTGGCCGGGGGGGAGAGACCCAGTACTTC. Amino acids: CASSIGRGGETQYF. This chain connects TRBV19 to TRBJ2-5; 8 nucleotides match TRBD2. Germline V gene lookup returns CDR1 LNHDA and CDR2 SQIVND (reference sequence). The CDR3 contains 14 residues. The trim removed 3 bases at V and 4 bases at J, leaving 4 bases unmatched.

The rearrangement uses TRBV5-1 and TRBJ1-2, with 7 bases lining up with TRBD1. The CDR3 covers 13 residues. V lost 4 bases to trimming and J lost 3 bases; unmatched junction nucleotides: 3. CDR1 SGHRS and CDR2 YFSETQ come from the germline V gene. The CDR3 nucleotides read TGCGCCAGCAGCATAGACAGGGACTATGGCTACACCTTC. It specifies CASSIDRDYGYTF.

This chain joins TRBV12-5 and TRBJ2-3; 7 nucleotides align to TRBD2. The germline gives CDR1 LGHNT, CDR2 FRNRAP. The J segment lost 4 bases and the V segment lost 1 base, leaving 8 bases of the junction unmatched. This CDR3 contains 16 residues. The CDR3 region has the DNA TGTGCTAGTGGTTTGGGGGCGGGGGTAGGCTCAGATACGCAGTATTTT. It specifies CASGLGAGVGSDTQYF.

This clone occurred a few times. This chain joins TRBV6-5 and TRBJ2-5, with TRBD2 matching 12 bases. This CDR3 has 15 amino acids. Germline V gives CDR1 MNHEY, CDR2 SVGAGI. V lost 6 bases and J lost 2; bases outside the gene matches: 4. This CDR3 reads CASRAGLAGQETQYF. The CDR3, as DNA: TGTGCCAGCAGGGCTGGACTAGCGGGGCAAGAGACCCAGTACTTC.

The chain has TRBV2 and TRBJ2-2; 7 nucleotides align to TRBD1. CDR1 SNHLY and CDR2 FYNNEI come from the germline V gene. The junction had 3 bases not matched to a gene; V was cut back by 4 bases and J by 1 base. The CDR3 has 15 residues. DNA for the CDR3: TGTGCCAGCAGTGTTAGACAGGGGAACACCGGGGAGCTGTTTTTT. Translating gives CASSVRQGNTGELFF.

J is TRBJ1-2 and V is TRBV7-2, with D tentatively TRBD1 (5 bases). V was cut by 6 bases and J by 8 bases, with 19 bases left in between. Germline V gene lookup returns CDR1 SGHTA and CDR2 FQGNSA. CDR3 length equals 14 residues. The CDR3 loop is CASSSGQGLGGYTF. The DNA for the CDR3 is TGTGCCAGCAGTTCCGGGCAGGGTTTAGGGGGCTACACCTTC.

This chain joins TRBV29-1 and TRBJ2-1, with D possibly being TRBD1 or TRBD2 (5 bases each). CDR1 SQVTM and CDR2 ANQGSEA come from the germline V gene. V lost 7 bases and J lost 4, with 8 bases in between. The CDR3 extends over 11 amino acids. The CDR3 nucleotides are TGCAGCGAGGGACGGTACAATGAGCAGTTCTTC. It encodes CSEGRYNEQFF.

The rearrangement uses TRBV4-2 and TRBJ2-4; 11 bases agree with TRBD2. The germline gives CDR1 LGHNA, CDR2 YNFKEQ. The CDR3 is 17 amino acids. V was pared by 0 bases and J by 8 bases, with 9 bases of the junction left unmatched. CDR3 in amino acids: CASSQDIAGGPGDIQYF. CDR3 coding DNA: TGTGCCAGCAGCCAAGATATAGCGGGGGGGCCGGGCGACATTCAGTACTTC.

The CDR3 region has the DNA TGTGCCAGCAGCGCCGCGGGTACGGGGACTTACAATGAGCAGTTCTTC. This translates into CASSAAGTGTYNEQFF. The V gene is TRBV5-4, the J gene TRBJ2-1; D perhaps matches TRBD2 (6 bases). This CDR3 has 16 residues. V lost 4 bases, J lost 4 bases, and 18 bases lay in between. Germline assignment: CDR1 SGHNT and CDR2 YYREEE (reference sequence).

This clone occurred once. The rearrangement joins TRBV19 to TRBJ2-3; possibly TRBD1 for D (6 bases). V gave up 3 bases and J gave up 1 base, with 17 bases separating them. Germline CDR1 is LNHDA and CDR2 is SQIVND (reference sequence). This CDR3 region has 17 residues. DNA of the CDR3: TGTGCCAGTAGTATTTTCCGGGACAACGAGGGCACAGATACGCAGTATTTT. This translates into CASSIFRDNEGTDTQYF.

CDR3 sequence reads: CASSLGRGRQETQYF. The CDR3 bases are TGTGCCAGCAGCTTAGGCCGAGGGCGGCAAGAGACCCAGTACTTC. The genes are TRBV13 and TRBJ2-5, with a tentative D call TRBD2 (5 bases). There are 15 residues in the CDR3. In germline, CDR1 is PRHDT, CDR2 FYEKMQ (reference sequence). The V end was cut by 0 bases, the J end by 2 bases, with 10 bases between.

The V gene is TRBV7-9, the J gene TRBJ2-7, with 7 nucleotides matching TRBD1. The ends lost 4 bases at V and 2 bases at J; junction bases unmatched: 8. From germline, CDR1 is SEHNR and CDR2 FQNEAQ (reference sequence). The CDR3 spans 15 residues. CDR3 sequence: CASSSPGTEAYEQYF. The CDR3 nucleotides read TGTGCCAGCAGCTCACCCGGGACAGAGGCCTACGAGCAGTACTTC.

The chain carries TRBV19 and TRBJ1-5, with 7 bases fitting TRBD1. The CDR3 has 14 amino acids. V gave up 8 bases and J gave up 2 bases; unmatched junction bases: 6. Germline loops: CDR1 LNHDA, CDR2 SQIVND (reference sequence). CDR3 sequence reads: CASGGGWGNQPQHF. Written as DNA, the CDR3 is TGTGCCAGTGGAGGGGGCTGGGGCAATCAGCCCCAGCATTTT.

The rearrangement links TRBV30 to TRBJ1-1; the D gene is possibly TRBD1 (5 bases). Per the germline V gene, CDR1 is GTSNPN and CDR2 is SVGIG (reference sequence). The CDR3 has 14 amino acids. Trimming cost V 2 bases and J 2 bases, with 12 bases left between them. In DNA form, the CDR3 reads TGTGCCTGGAGTTGGGAAGGACACAACACTGAAGCTTTCTTT. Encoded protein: CAWSWEGHNTEAFF.